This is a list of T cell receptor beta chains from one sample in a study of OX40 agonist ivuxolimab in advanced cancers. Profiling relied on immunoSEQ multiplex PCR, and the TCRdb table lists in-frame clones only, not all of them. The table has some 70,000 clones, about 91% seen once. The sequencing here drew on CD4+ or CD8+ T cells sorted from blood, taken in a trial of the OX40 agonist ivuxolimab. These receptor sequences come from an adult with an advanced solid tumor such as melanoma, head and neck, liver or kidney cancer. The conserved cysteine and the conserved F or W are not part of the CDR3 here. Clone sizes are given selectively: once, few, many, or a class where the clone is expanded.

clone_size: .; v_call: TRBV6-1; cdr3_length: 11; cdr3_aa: ASSGASNYGYT
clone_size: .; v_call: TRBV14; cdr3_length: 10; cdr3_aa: ASSLTNYEQF
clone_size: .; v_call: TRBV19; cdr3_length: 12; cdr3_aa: ASMPSGFAQPQH
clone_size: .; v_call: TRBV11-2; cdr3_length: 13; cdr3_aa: ASSFRPDRLETQY
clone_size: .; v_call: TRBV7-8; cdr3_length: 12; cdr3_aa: ASSLARTLYEQY
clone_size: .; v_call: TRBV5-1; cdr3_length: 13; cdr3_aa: ASSLVLATNNEQF
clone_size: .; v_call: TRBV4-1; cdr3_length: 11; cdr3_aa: ASSQDKTYEQY
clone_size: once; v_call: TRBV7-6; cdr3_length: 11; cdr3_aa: ASSFGFNEKLF
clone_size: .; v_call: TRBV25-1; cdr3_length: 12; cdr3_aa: ASSGGRVLNEQF
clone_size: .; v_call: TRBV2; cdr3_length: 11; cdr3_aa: ASSEQGNTEAF
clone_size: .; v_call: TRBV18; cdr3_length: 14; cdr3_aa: ASSPLGQNSGNTIY
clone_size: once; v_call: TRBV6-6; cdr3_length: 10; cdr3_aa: ASSYSATEAF
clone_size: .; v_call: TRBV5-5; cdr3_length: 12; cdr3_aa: ASSPPGALETQY
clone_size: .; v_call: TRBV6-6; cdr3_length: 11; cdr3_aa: ASIGLLTDTQY
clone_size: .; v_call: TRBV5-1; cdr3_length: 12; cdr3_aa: ASSPTDRNTEAF
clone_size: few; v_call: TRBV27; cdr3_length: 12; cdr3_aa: ASSSSDRGSEQY
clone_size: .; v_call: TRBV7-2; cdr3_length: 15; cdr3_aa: ASSRNPGGSSYNEQF
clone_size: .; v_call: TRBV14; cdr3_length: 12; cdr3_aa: ASSAGAIQETQY
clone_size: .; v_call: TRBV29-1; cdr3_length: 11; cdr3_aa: SVDRGSPYEQY
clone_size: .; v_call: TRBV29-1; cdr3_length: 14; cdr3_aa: SVVRSGRTFSYEQY
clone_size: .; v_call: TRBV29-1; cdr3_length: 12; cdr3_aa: SVESGGVGQPQH
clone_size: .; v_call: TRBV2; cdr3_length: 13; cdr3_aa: ASSENTGGGQPQH
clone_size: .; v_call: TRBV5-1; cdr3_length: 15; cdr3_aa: ASSRGQTFSGANVLT
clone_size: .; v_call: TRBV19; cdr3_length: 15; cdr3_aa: ASSIPSLGMGNQPQH
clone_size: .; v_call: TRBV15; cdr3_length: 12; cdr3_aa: ATSRGPGANEQF
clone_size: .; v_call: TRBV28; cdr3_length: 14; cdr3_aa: ASPPRMRESSYEQY
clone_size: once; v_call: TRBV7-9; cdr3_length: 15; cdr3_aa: ASSLSQGLAGTGELF
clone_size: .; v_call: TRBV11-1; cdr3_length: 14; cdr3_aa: ASSSMDRGNFCEAF
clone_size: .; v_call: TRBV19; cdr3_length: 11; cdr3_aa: AISPGIGETQY
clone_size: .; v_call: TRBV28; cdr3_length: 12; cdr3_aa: ASSLLRTGVGYT
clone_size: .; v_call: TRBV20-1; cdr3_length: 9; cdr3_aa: SASHTYEQY
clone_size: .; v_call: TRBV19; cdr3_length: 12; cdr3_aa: ASSIVGTPTGYT
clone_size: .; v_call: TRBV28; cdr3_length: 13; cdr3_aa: ASTLFQDSNQPQH
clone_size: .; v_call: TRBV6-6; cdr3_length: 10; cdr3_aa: ASSYVGETQY
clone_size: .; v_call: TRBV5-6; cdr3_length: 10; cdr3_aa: ASSYTGNTIY
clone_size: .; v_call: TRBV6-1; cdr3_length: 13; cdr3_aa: ASSEARARVSPLH
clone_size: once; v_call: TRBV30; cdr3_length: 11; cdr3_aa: AWSDPLWGAIY
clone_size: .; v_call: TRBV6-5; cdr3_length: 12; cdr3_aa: ASSRDGTNYGYT
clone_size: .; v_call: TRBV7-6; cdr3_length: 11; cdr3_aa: ASSTGLSYEQY
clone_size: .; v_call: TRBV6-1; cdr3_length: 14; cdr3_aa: ASSEVGGGSYNEQF
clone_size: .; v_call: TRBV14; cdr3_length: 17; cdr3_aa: ASSQDRPSRDRVHYGYT
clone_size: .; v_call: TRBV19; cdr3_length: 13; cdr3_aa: ASSIGLATNEKLF
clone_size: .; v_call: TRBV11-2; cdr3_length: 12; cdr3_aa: ASRTGTGVEKLF
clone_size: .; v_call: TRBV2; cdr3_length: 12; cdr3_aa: ASRRGRGYTEAF
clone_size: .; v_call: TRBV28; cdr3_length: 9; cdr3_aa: ASSTGSEQY
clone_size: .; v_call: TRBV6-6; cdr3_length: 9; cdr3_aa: ASNNVREQY
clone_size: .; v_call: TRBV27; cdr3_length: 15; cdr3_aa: ASSHHRGLATNEKLF
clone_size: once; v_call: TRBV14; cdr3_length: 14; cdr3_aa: ASSQDIGAGNYGYT
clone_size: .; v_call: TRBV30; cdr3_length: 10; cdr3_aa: AWSVGQSGYT
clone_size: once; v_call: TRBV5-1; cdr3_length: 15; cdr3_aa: ASSLNRMSSGANVLT
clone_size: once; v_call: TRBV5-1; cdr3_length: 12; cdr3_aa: ASSRDPLIYEQY
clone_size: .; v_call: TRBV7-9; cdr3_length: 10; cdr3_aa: ASSRQGQPQH
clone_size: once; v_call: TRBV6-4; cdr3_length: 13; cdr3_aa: ASSAPTGGFYEQY
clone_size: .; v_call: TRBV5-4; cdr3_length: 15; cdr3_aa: ASSSGAGRRSGNTIY
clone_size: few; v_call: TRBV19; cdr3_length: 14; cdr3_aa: ASSIPPRDRAQPQH
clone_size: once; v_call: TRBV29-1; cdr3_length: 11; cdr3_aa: SGIQGAAGELF
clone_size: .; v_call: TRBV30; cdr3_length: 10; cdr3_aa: AWSPGSDTQY